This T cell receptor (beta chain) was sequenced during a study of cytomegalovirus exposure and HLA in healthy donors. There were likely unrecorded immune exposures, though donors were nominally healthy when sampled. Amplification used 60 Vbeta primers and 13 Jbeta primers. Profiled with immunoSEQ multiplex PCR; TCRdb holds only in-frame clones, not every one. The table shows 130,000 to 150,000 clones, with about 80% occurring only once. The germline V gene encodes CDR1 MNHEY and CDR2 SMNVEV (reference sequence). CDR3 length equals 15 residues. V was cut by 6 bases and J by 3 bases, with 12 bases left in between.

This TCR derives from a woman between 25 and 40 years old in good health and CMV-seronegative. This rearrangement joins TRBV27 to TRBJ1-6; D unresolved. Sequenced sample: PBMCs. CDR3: CASRSARNYNSPLHF. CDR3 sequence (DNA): TGTGCCAGCAGATCCGCCAGAAACTATAATTCACCCCTCCACTTT.